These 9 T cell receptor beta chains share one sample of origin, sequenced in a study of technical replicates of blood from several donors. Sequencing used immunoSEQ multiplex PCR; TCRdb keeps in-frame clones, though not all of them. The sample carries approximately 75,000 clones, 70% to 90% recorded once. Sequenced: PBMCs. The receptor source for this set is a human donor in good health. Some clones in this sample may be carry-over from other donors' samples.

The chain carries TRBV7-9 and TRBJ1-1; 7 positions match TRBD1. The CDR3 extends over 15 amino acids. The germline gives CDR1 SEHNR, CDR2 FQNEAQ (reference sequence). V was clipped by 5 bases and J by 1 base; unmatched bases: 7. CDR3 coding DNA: TGTGCCAGCAGCCCACGAGGGACAGAGAACACTGAAGCTTTCTTT. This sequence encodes CASSPRGTENTEAFF.

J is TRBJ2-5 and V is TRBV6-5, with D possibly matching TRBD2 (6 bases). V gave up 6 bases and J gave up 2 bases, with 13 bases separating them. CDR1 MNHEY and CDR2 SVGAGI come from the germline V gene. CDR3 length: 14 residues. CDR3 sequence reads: CASRIPGSQETQYF. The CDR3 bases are TGTGCCAGCAGGATCCCCGGGAGTCAAGAGACCCAGTACTTC.

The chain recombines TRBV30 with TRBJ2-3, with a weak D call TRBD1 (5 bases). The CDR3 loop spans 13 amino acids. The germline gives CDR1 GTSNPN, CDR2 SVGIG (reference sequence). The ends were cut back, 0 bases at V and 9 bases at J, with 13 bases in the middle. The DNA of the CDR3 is TGTGCCTGGAGTGTACTGTCTGCAGGGACGCAGTATTTT. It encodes CAWSVLSAGTQYF. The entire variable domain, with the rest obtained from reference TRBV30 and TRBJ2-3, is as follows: SQTIHQWPATLVQPVGSPLSLECTVEGTSNPNLYWYRQAAGRGLQLLFYSVGIGQISSEVPQNLSASRPQDRQFILSSKKLLLSDSGFYLCAWSVLSAGTQYFGPGTRLTVL.

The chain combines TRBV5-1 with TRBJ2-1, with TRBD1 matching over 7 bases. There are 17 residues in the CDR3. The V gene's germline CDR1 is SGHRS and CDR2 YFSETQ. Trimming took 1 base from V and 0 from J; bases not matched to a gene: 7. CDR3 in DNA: TGCGCCAGCAGCTTGTCCCCCGACAGGGTCTCCTACAATGAGCAGTTCTTC. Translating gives CASSLSPDRVSYNEQFF.

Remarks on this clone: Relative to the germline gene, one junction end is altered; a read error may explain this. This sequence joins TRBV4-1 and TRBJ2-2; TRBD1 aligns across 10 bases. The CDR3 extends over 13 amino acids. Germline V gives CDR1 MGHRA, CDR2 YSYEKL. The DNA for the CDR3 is TGCGCCGGCAGCGGACAGGGGGCCGGGGAGCTGTTTTTT. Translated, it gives CAGSGQGAGELFF.

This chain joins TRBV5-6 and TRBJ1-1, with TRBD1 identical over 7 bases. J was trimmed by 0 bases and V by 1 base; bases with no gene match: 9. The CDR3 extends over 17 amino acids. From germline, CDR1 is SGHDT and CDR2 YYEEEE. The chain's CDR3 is CASSLRQGVFMNTEAFF. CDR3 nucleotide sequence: TGTGCCAGCAGCTTGCGACAGGGAGTGTTTATGAACACTGAAGCTTTCTTT.

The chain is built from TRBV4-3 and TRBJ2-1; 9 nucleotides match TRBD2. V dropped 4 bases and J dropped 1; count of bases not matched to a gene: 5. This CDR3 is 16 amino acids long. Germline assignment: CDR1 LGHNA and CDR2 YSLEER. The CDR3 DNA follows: TGCGCCAGCAGCCCCCGGCTAGCGGGATCCTACAATGAGCAGTTCTTC. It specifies CASSPRLAGSYNEQFF.

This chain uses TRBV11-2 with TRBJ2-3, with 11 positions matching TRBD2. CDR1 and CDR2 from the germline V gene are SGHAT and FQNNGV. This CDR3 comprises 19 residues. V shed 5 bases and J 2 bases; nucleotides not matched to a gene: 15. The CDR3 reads CASSRGLAGGGWSTDTQYF. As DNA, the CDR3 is TGTGCCAGCAGCCGCGGGCTAGCGGGGGGTGGCTGGTCCACAGATACGCAGTATTTT. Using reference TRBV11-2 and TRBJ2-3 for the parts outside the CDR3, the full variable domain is EAGVAQSPRYKIIEKRQSVAFWCNPISGHATLYWYQQILGQGPKLLIQFQNNGVVDDSQLPKDRFSAERLKGVDSTLKIQPAKLEDSAVYLCASSRGLAGGGWSTDTQYFGPGTRLTVL.

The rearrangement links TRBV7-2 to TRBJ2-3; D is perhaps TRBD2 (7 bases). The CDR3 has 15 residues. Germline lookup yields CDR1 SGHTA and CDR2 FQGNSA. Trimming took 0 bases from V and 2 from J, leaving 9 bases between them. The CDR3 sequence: CASSLAGGATDTQYF. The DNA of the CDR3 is TGTGCCAGCAGCTTAGCGGGGGGGGCCACAGATACGCAGTATTTT.